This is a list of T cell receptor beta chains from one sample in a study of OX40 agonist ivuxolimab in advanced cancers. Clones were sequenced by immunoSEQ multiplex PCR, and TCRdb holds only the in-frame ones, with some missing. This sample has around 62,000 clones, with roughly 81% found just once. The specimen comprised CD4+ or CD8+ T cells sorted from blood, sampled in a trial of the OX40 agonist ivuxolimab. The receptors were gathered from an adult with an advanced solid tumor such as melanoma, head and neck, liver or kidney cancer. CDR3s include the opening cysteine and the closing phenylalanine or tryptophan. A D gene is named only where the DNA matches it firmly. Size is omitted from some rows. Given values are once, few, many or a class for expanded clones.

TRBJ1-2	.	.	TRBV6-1	CASMADGPYGYTF
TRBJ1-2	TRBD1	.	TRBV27	CASSLRGLGGGTRGYTF
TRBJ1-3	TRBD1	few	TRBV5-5	CASSLEAGGISGNTIYF
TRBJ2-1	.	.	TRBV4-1	CASSQGSQGTYNEQFF
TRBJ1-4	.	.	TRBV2	CASKPTVLNEKLFF
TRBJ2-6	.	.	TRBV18	CASSQNIQGAGANVLTF
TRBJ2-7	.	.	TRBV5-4	CASSLTSGSYEQYF
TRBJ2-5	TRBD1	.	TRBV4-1	CASSRAGQGFQETQYF
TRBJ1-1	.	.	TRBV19	CASSINSAMATEAFF
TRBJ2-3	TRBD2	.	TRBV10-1	CASYRYSGGPLTDTQYF
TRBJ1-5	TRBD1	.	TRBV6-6	CASCRQGVSQPQHF
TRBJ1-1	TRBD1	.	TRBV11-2	CASSLLGQWNTEAFF
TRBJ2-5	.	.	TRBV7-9	CASSLRVLETQYF
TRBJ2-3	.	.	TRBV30	CAWSHGRRPSTDTQYF
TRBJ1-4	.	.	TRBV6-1	CATTRSEKLFF
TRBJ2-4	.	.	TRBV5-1	CASSLGQPDIQYF
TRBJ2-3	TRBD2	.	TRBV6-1	CASSAVALGRGNTDTQYF
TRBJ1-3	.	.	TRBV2	CASSLRRTGNTIYF
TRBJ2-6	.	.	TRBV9	CASSVESSGANVLTF
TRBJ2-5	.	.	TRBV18	CASSRVGGETQYF
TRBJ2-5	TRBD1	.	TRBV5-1	CASSSQGEETQYF
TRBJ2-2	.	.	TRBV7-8	CASSLMMTGELFF
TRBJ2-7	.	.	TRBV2	CASSEGSGYEQYF
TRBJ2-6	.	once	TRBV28	CASSRTQSRANVLTF
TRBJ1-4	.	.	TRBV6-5	CASSYSNREDEKLFF